Below, one T cell receptor (beta chain) is given with its context. The data originate from a study of blood T cell repertoires in COVID-19. V lost 4 bases and J lost 3; bases outside the gene matches: 6. From germline, CDR1 is LGHNA and CDR2 YNFKEQ. This CDR3 has 16 residues. The repertoire was sequenced with immunoSEQ multiplex PCR; TCRdb's copy has only in-frame clones and lacks some. The sample lists 150,000 to 200,000 clones; 86% were seen once. This TCR was sampled from a man aged 18 to 29 with acute or convalescent COVID-19. Sequenced: peripheral blood. The chain uses TRBV4-2 and TRBJ2-3; 11 positions agree with TRBD2. CDR3 bases: TGTGCCAGCAGCCTCAAAACTAGCGGGGGTACAGATACGCAGTATTTT. This translates into CASSLKTSGGTDTQYF.